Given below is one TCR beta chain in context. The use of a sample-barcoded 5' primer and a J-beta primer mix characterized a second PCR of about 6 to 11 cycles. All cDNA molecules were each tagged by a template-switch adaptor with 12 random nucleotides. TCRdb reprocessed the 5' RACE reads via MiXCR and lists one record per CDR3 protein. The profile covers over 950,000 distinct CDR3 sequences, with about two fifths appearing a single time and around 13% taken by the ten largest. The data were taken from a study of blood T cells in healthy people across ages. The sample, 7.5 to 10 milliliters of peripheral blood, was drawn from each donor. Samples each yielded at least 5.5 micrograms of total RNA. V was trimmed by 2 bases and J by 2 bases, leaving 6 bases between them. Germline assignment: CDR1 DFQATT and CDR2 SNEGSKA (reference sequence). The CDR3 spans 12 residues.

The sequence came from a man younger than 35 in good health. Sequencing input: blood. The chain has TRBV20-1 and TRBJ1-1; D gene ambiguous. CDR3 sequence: CSARPTNTEAFF. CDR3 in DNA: TGCAGTGCTAGACCCACCAACACTGAAGCTTTCTTT.